The rows below give T cell receptor beta chains drawn from one sample of a study of Ad26.COV2.S vaccination and SARS-CoV-2 variants. The assay was immunoSEQ multiplex PCR, and TCRdb's table has in-frame clones only and misses some. The table shows just over 350,000 clones, with 92% occurring only once. The source was peripheral blood, collected after recovery from COVID-19. The source of these receptors is a human donor who had recovered from COVID-19. The CDR3 runs from the conserved cysteine through the conserved F or W. A D gene is named only where the DNA matches it firmly. Only some rows state a clone size, as once, few, many or a class for expanded clones.

size	V	J	D	CDR3	DNA
.	TRBV7-3	TRBJ2-2	.	CASSLHTGELFF	TGTGCCAGCAGCTTACACACCGGGGAGCTGTTTTTT
.	TRBV2	TRBJ1-2	.	CASSKMYGYTF	TGTGCCAGCAGCAAGATGTATGGCTACACCTTC
.	TRBV6-5	TRBJ1-1	TRBD1	CASSSDRANTEAFF	TGTGCCAGCAGTTCGGACAGGGCGAACACTGAAGCTTTCTTT
.	TRBV24-1	TRBJ2-5	TRBD2	CATRTSPIQGETQYF	TGTGCCACCCGGACTAGCCCGATCCAGGGGGAGACCCAGTACTTC
.	TRBV11-3	TRBJ2-5	.	CASSLGLGGLARETQYF	TGTGCCAGCAGCTTAGGTCTCGGGGGGCTGGCCCGAGAGACCCAGTACTTC
.	TRBV28	TRBJ1-5	.	CASSKWVGNNQPQHF	TGTGCCAGCAGCAAGTGGGTCGGCAACAATCAGCCCCAGCATTTT
.	TRBV12-3/TRBV12-4	TRBJ1-1	.	CASSPGNTEAFF	TGTGCCAGTTCCCCAGGGAACACTGAAGCTTTCTTT
.	TRBV9	TRBJ1-1	.	CASSANPQGEAFF	TGTGCCAGCAGCGCCAATCCCCAGGGAGAAGCTTTCTTT
once	TRBV12-3/TRBV12-4	TRBJ1-5	.	CASSLTTYQPQHF	TGTGCCAGCAGTTTAACCACCTATCAGCCCCAGCATTTT
.	TRBV15	TRBJ2-5	.	CATSRDQGGQETQYF	TGTGCCACCAGCAGAGATCAGGGAGGACAAGAGACCCAGTACTTC
.	TRBV7-2	TRBJ1-1	TRBD1	CASSFGRGAEAFF	TGTGCCAGCAGCTTCGGCAGGGGGGCTGAAGCTTTCTTT
.	TRBV2	TRBJ2-2	TRBD2	CASSFLDGTSSAGELFF	TGTGCCAGCAGTTTTCTTGACGGGACTAGCAGTGCCGGGGAGCTGTTTTTT
.	TRBV11-2	TRBJ2-1	.	CASSRTNEQFF	TGTGCCAGCAGTCGTACCAATGAGCAGTTCTTC
.	TRBV5-6	TRBJ1-2	TRBD1	CASSLQTGGGYGYTF	TGTGCCAGCAGCTTACAGACAGGGGGAGGGTATGGCTACACCTTC
.	TRBV19	TRBJ1-5	TRBD1	CASSSRTGGLAQHF	TGTGCCAGTAGTTCGAGGACAGGGGGACTGGCCCAGCATTTT
.	TRBV10-2	TRBJ2-1	TRBD2	CASSGLAGYNEQFF	TGCGCCAGCAGTGGACTAGCGGGATACAATGAGCAGTTCTTC
.	TRBV7-2	TRBJ2-1	TRBD2	CASSASGGYYNEQFF	TGTGCCAGCAGCGCTAGCGGGGGCTATTACAATGAGCAGTTCTTC
.	TRBV10-3	TRBJ1-5	.	CAISGRDGSNQPQHF	TGTGCCATCAGTGGCCGGGACGGTAGCAATCAGCCCCAGCATTTT
.	TRBV4-1	TRBJ1-2	TRBD1	CASSPSQDRDRTYGYTF	TGCGCCAGCAGCCCATCACAAGACCGGGACAGGACCTATGGCTACACCTTC
.	TRBV9	TRBJ1-6	.	CASSAGHKSSYNSPLHF	TGTGCCAGCAGCGCCGGACATAAGAGCTCCTATAATTCACCCCTCCACTTT
.	TRBV7-9	TRBJ1-4	TRBD1	CASSLLGQGIIATNEKLFF	TGTGCCAGCAGCTTACTAGGACAGGGGATAATTGCAACTAATGAAAAACTGTTTTTT
.	TRBV7-2	TRBJ2-7	TRBD1	CASSTGQGLTYEQYF	TGTGCCAGCAGCACCGGACAGGGGCTTACCTACGAGCAGTACTTC
once	TRBV5-1	TRBJ1-3	.	CASSLLFGVLGRGAGNTIYF	TGCGCCAGCAGCTTGCTGTTCGGTGTCCTGGGCCGAGGAGCCGGAAACACCATATATTTT
few	TRBV10-1	TRBJ1-5	.	CASSESSQPQHF	TGCGCCAGCAGTGAGTCTAGTCAGCCCCAGCATTTT
.	TRBV4-2	TRBJ2-3	.	CASSQVGHADTQYF	TGTGCCAGCAGCCAAGTGGGCCATGCAGATACGCAGTATTTT
.	TRBV6-2/TRBV6-3	TRBJ1-1	.	CASSYSRGLEAFF	TGTGCCAGCAGTTACTCGAGGGGTTTAGAAGCTTTCTTT
.	TRBV11-2	TRBJ1-2	.	CASSLGWAGDYGYTF	TGTGCCAGCAGCCTAGGATGGGCAGGGGACTATGGCTACACCTTC
.	TRBV29-1	TRBJ1-2	TRBD1	CSVGPGQGPYGYTF	TGCAGCGTTGGACCGGGACAGGGCCCCTATGGCTACACCTTC
.	TRBV6-1	TRBJ1-4	.	CASSEHHIGYSVGNEKLFF	TGTGCCAGCAGTGAACATCACATAGGGTATTCGGTGGGTAATGAAAAACTGTTTTTT
.	TRBV5-4	TRBJ2-2	.	CASSNQRGGDTGELFF	TGTGCCAGCAGCAACCAACGAGGGGGAGACACCGGGGAGCTGTTTTTT
.	TRBV14	TRBJ2-2	.	CASSQALGSGELFF	TGTGCCAGCAGCCAAGCTTTAGGTTCCGGGGAGCTGTTTTTT
few	TRBV13	TRBJ2-2	.	CASSLGQTSNTGELFF	TGTGCCAGCAGCTTAGGACAGACATCGAACACCGGGGAGCTGTTTTTT
.	TRBV19	TRBJ1-5	.	CASSIQTNQPQHF	TGTGCCAGTAGTATACAGACGAATCAGCCCCAGCATTTT
.	TRBV4-2	TRBJ2-7	.	CASSQDVGSSYEQYF	TGTGCCAGCAGCCAAGATGTAGGGAGCTCCTACGAGCAGTACTTC
.	TRBV18	TRBJ1-1	.	CASSPRDANTEAFF	TGTGCCAGCTCACCACGGGACGCGAACACTGAAGCTTTCTTT
.	TRBV4-3	TRBJ2-4	.	CASSQLPLTGVKNIQYF	TGCGCCAGCAGCCAACTTCCCCTTACCGGGGTAAAAAACATTCAGTACTTC
.	TRBV4-1	TRBJ1-2	.	CASSQEGGPGYTF	TGCGCCAGCAGCCAAGAGGGAGGGCCTGGCTACACCTTC
.	TRBV24-1	TRBJ2-2	.	CATSEWAGELFF	TGTGCCACCAGTGAGTGGGCCGGGGAGCTGTTTTTT
.	TRBV7-9	TRBJ2-2	.	CASSPESVGRAGELFF	TGTGCCAGCAGCCCCGAGTCGGTGGGGCGAGCCGGGGAGCTGTTTTTT
.	TRBV6-1	TRBJ2-7	TRBD1	CASSERDRGTYEQYF	TGTGCCAGCAGTGAACGGGACAGGGGAACCTACGAGCAGTACTTC
.	TRBV27	TRBJ1-1	TRBD1	CASSGTGSAPLNTEAFF	TGTGCCAGCAGTGGGACAGGGTCTGCCCCTTTGAACACTGAAGCTTTCTTT
.	TRBV9	TRBJ2-2	.	CASQAGVNTGELFF	TGTGCCAGCCAGGCAGGAGTGAACACCGGGGAGCTGTTTTTT
.	TRBV7-9	TRBJ1-1	.	CASSLVLEMNTEAFF	TGTGCCAGCAGCTTAGTCTTGGAGATGAACACTGAAGCTTTCTTT
.	TRBV6-1	TRBJ1-5	.	CASSEAQGGNQPQHF	TGTGCCAGCAGTGAAGCGCAAGGGGGCAATCAGCCCCAGCATTTT
once	TRBV20-1	TRBJ1-1	.	CSGTPNTEAFF	TGCAGTGGTACACCGAACACTGAAGCTTTCTTT
.	TRBV20-1	TRBJ2-5	TRBD2	CSASLIAGGPGETQYF	TGCAGTGCTAGTCTTATAGCGGGGGGGCCGGGGGAGACCCAGTACTTC
once	TRBV18	TRBJ2-3	.	CASSPPVTDTQYF	TGTGCCAGCTCACCACCGGTCACAGATACGCAGTATTTT
.	TRBV6-5	TRBJ2-3	.	CASSYRGSTDTQYF	TGTGCCAGCAGTTATCGGGGGAGCACAGATACGCAGTATTTT
.	TRBV18	TRBJ2-1	TRBD2	CASLPESSGNNEQFF	TGTGCCAGCCTTCCGGAGTCTAGCGGGAACAATGAGCAGTTCTTC
.	TRBV7-8	TRBJ1-1	.	CASSTPPNTEAFF	TGTGCCAGCAGCACCCCTCCGAACACTGAAGCTTTCTTT